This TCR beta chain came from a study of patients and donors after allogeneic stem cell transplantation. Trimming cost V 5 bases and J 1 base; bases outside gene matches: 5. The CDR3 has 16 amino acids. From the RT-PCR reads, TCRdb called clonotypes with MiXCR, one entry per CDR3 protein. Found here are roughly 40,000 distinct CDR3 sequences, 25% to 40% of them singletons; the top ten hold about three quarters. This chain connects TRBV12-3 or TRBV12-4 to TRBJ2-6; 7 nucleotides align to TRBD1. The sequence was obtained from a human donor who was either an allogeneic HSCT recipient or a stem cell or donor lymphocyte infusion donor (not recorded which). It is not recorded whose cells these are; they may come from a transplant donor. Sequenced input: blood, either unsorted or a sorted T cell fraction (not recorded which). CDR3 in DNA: TGTGCCAGCAGTCCGACAGGGTTTTCTGGGGCCAACGTCCTGACTTTC. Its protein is CASSPTGFSGANVLTF.